These 14 T cell receptor beta chains share one sample of origin, sequenced in a study of control samples from healthy donors and cancer patients. Method: immunoSEQ multiplex PCR; TCRdb's copy keeps in-frame clones and lacks some. The data contain approximately 74,000 clones, around 93% of them singletons. The sample consisted of blood. These receptors all stem from a woman aged 25 to 39 in good health.

The chain uses TRBV2 and TRBJ2-2, with D perhaps matching TRBD1 or TRBD2 (5 bases each). The germline V gene encodes CDR1 SNHLY and CDR2 FYNNEI. This CDR3 region has 16 residues. Trimming left V 8 bases short and J 4 bases short, with 20 bases between. The CDR3 loop is CASSKRGREATGELFF. The CDR3 DNA reads TGTGCCAGCTCAAAACGGGGCAGAGAGGCCACCGGGGAGCTGTTTTTT.

This rearrangement joins TRBV7-9 to TRBJ1-1; D remains unclear. CDR3 length: 13 amino acids. The germline gives CDR1 SEHNR, CDR2 FQNEAQ (reference sequence). The V and J ends lost 4 bases and 11 bases respectively, with 17 bases between them. The CDR3: CASSSREGMMAFF. The DNA for the CDR3 is TGTGCCAGCAGCTCCAGAGAAGGGATGATGGCTTTCTTT.

The genes are TRBV27 and TRBJ1-1; 7 bases fit TRBD1. The CDR3 runs to 14 residues. Germline-derived CDR1 and CDR2 are MNHEY and SMNVEV (reference sequence). V shed 6 bases, J shed 3 bases, and the junction held 7 bases outside the gene matches. CDR3 DNA sequence: TGTGCCAGCAGCAGAGACAGGGATTACACTGAAGCTTTCTTT. This encodes CASSRDRDYTEAFF.

The V and J genes are TRBV19 and TRBJ2-3; no definite D call. From germline, CDR1 is LNHDA and CDR2 SQIVND (reference sequence). With 0 bases removed from V and 4 bases from J, the gap between germline ends came to 5 bases. The CDR3 consists of 13 residues. Here the CDR3 reads CASSIDRADTQYF. The CDR3 DNA follows: TGTGCCAGTAGTATAGATCGCGCAGATACGCAGTATTTT.

The chain links TRBV27 to TRBJ1-3; D is unclear. Germline V gene lookup returns CDR1 MNHEY and CDR2 SMNVEV (reference sequence). The CDR3 totals 14 residues. Trimming shortened V by 4 bases and J by 0 bases, and 7 bases separated the two germline ends. The CDR3: CASSSQNSGNTIYF. CDR3 coding DNA: TGTGCCAGCAGTTCACAGAACTCTGGAAACACCATATATTTT.

The rearrangement links TRBV11-3 to TRBJ1-5, with TRBD1 as a possible D gene (5 bases). Germline lookup yields CDR1 SGHNT and CDR2 YENEEA. This CDR3 has 12 amino acids. The V end was cut by 6 bases, the J end by 2 bases, with 5 bases between. Written as DNA, the CDR3 is TGTGCCAGCAGACAGGGCAATCAGCCCCAGCATTTT. Translated, it gives CASRQGNQPQHF.

The V call is TRBV9, the J call TRBJ2-1; 9 bases are shared with TRBD2. The V gene's germline CDR1 is SGDLS and CDR2 YYNGEE. This CDR3 has 18 residues. With V trimmed by 0 bases and J by 8 bases, 15 bases remained unmatched. The CDR3 DNA is TGTGCCAGCAGCGTAGAAAGCTTGGTGCGGGGGGGCCTCGATGAGCAGTTCTTC. Its protein is CASSVESLVRGGLDEQFF.

The chain joins TRBV6-5 to TRBJ1-2; no clear D. Deletions cut 2 bases from V and 8 bases from J, with 12 bases between. Germline V gives CDR1 MNHEY, CDR2 SVGAGI. This CDR3 contains 13 residues. CDR3 nucleotide sequence: TGTGCCAGCAGTTACACTAATTCCTGGGGCTACACCTTC. It translates to CASSYTNSWGYTF.

The CDR3 reads CAWSVRTVNTEAFF. DNA of the CDR3: TGTGCCTGGAGTGTAAGGACAGTGAACACTGAAGCTTTCTTT. V usage is TRBV30 and J usage is TRBJ1-1; D may be TRBD1 (6 bases). The CDR3 sequence is 14 residues long. Trimming pared 0 bases from V and 0 bases from J, leaving 8 bases between. Germline CDR1 reads GTSNPN; CDR2 reads SVGIG (reference sequence).

Here the CDR3 DNA reads TGTGCCAGCTCGCCCTATGCGGGGGTCGCCTTTTCTGGAAACACCATATATTTT. This encodes CASSPYAGVAFSGNTIYF. The rearrangement joins TRBV18 to TRBJ1-3; tentative D call: TRBD1 (5 bases). Trimming took off 6 bases at V and 1 base at J, with 22 bases between the two ends. This CDR3 has 18 residues. The germline V gene has CDR1 KGHSH and CDR2 LQKENI.

This clone was seen just once. The rearrangement links TRBV18 to TRBJ1-5, with D possibly matching TRBD1 (5 bases). The germline gives CDR1 KGHSH, CDR2 LQKENI. V shed 3 bases and J shed 4 bases, with 13 bases lying between them. This CDR3 is 15 amino acids long. The CDR3 coding sequence is TGTGCCAGCTCACCGCAGGGAGTTTGGAATCAGCCCCAGCATTTT. It specifies CASSPQGVWNQPQHF.

This rearrangement joins TRBV2 to TRBJ2-3; TRBD2 matches 15 bases. V lost 4 bases, J lost 3 bases, and 5 bases stayed unmatched. The CDR3 has 17 amino acids. CDR1 is SNHLY, CDR2 FYNNEI, per germline. The CDR3 nucleotides are TGTGCCAGCAGTGGGACTAGCGGGGGGGGCGGAACAGATACGCAGTATTTT. It codes for CASSGTSGGGGTDTQYF.

The chain joins TRBV7-2 to TRBJ2-7; D remains ambiguous. Trimming shortened V by 5 bases and J by 0 bases, and 11 bases separated the two germline ends. The CDR3 length is 14 residues. CDR1 is SGHTA, CDR2 FQGNSA, per germline. The CDR3 reads CASSRTSPSYEQYF. The CDR3 DNA follows: TGTGCCAGCAGCCGCACCTCCCCCTCCTACGAGCAGTACTTC.

V gene TRBV5-1 combines with J gene TRBJ1-5; D is uncertain. V was trimmed by 2 bases and J by 5 bases, leaving 14 bases between them. CDR1 is SGHRS, CDR2 YFSETQ, per germline. This CDR3 contains 15 residues. The CDR3 DNA sequence: TGCGCCAGCAGCTTAGGTGGGATGATAGATCAGCCCCAGCATTTT. It codes for CASSLGGMIDQPQHF.